The 14 T cell receptor beta chains reported below all come from one sample, sequenced in a study of blood T cell repertoires in COVID-19. Profiled with immunoSEQ multiplex PCR; TCRdb holds only in-frame clones, not every one. Here the sample spans 240,000 or so clones, 70% to 85% being singletons. Sequenced material: peripheral blood. These TCRs come from an elderly woman with acute or convalescent COVID-19.

The chain carries TRBV10-3 and TRBJ2-7; possibly TRBD2 for D (6 bases). The CDR3 contains 14 residues. Trimming stripped 3 bases from V and 3 bases from J, with 12 bases between. Looked up from germline, CDR1 is ENHRY and CDR2 is SYGVKD. The CDR3 protein is CAISDAGRSYEQYF. The DNA for the CDR3 is TGTGCCATCAGTGACGCCGGGAGAAGCTACGAGCAGTACTTC.

J is TRBJ1-2 and V is TRBV2, with 7 nucleotides matching TRBD1. The J segment lost 0 bases and the V segment lost 10 bases, leaving 8 bases of the junction unmatched. CDR3 size: 14 residues. The germline V gene encodes CDR1 SNHLY and CDR2 FYNNEI. The CDR3 region has the DNA TGTGCCACGGGACAGACTCATCCTAACTATGGCTACACCTTC. Protein sequence: CATGQTHPNYGYTF.

CDR3 protein: CASSEQGSVGYTF. The CDR3 region has the DNA TGTGCCAGCAGCGAACAGGGTTCTGTTGGCTACACCTTC. The chain recombines TRBV5-4 with TRBJ1-2, with D possibly being TRBD1 (6 bases). This CDR3 is built from 13 residues. Trimming cost V 4 bases and J 7 bases, with 14 bases left between them. Looked up from germline, CDR1 is SGHNT and CDR2 is YYREEE (reference sequence). Supplemented by reference TRBV5-4 and TRBJ1-2, the full variable domain reads ETGVTQSPTHLIKTRGQQVTLRCSSQSGHNTVSWYQQALGQGPQFIFQYYREEENGRGNFPPRFSGLQFPNYSSELNVNALELDDSALYLCASSEQGSVGYTFGSGTRLTVV.

This clone was seen a handful of times. The chain links TRBV28 to TRBJ1-5; 7 bases are a match to TRBD1. Germline-derived CDR1 and CDR2 are MDHEN and SYDVKM. The CDR3 is 16 amino acids. After removal of 3 bases from V and 4 bases from J, the junction contained 9 bases not matched to a gene. The chain's CDR3 is CASSFHRRGPNQPQHF. The CDR3 DNA reads as TGTGCCAGCAGTTTTCATCGGAGGGGGCCGAATCAGCCCCAGCATTTT. The full variable domain, rest sourced from reference TRBV28 and TRBJ1-5, is DVKVTQSSRYLVKRTGEKVFLECVQDMDHENMFWYRQDPGLGLRLIYFSYDVKMKEKGDIPEGYSVSREKKERFSLILESASTNQTSMYLCASSFHRRGPNQPQHFGDGTRLSIL.

The chain joins TRBV6-2 or TRBV6-3 to TRBJ1-6, with 7 positions matching TRBD1. V was clipped by 0 bases and J by 9 bases; unmatched bases: 8. This CDR3 contains 16 residues. Germline V lookup: CDR1 MNHEY, CDR2 SVGEGT. CDR3 sequence: CASSYSTTGNGSPLHF. In DNA, the CDR3 is TGTGCCAGCAGTTACTCTACGACAGGGAATGGTTCACCCCTCCACTTT.

The J gene is TRBJ2-3, the V gene TRBV28; 15 bases are a match to TRBD2. Germline V CDR1 and CDR2: MDHEN, SYDVKM. The CDR3 loop spans 20 amino acids. Trimming took 5 bases from V and 2 from J; bases not matched to a gene: 14. CDR3 coding DNA: TGTGCCAGCAGTACCCGGACCGGGACTAGCGGGAGGTCCCTCACAGATACGCAGTATTTT. This encodes CASSTRTGTSGRSLTDTQYF.

The V call is TRBV2, the J call TRBJ1-6; D gene ambiguous. Germline V gene lookup returns CDR1 SNHLY and CDR2 FYNNEI. Trimming pared 1 base from V and 12 bases from J, leaving 4 bases between. This CDR3 contains 11 residues. The CDR3 protein is CASSEDRPLHF. The CDR3 nucleotides are TGTGCCAGCAGTGAAGACAGACCCCTCCACTTT.

To note about this clone: Without the conserved terminal phenylalanine or tryptophan, this CDR3 likely stems from a read error. It is unclear where the CDR3 begins or ends on the DNA, so no DNA is shown, and the CDR3 is as TCRdb lists it. The CDR3 sequence: CASRADGTGLVT. The chain links TRBV2 to TRBJ2-7; TRBD1, the table's D call, lacks a check against the DNA. The CDR3 is 12 residues long, counting both termini. From germline, CDR1 is SNHLY and CDR2 FYNNEI.

The genes are TRBV6-2 or TRBV6-3 and TRBJ2-1; tentatively, D is TRBD1 (5 bases). This CDR3 has 15 residues. Germline CDR1 is MNHEY and CDR2 is SVGEGT. Deletions cut 2 bases from V and 5 bases from J, with 13 bases between. Here the CDR3 DNA reads TGTGCCAGCAGTTACGTGCTTAGGGGTAACAATGAGCAGTTCTTC. Its translation: CASSYVLRGNNEQFF.

The table lists this clone with a count of one. The chain combines TRBV18 with TRBJ2-1, with 9 bases matching TRBD2. The V gene's germline CDR1 is KGHSH and CDR2 LQKENI. Trimming cost V 3 bases and J 4 bases; bases outside gene matches: 16. This CDR3 is 19 amino acids long. Here the CDR3 reads CASSPRANSGSLGYNEQFF. The CDR3, as DNA: TGTGCCAGCTCACCCCGGGCGAATAGCGGGAGCTTGGGATACAATGAGCAGTTCTTC.

This sequence joins TRBV2 and TRBJ2-7, with D possibly matching TRBD2 (5 bases). The CDR3 spans 15 residues. Trimming shortened V by 4 bases and J by 1 base, and 14 bases separated the two germline ends. Germline-derived CDR1 and CDR2 are SNHLY and FYNNEI. The CDR3 sequence: CASSVEKGSSYEQYF. For the CDR3, the DNA is TGTGCCAGCAGTGTTGAGAAAGGGAGTTCCTACGAGCAGTACTTC.

The CDR3 nucleotides read TGTGCCAGCAGCGACGGACTAGCGGCCGTGTACAATGAGCAGTTCTTC. Protein: CASSDGLAAVYNEQFF. This rearrangement joins TRBV14 to TRBJ2-1; TRBD2 matches at 10 bases. The CDR3 runs 16 residues. Trimming removed 5 bases from V and 4 bases from J; junction bases left unmatched: 8. From germline, CDR1 is SGHDN and CDR2 FVKESK.

The rearrangement uses TRBV7-2 and TRBJ2-1; 13 nucleotides agree with TRBD2. CDR1 is SGHTA and CDR2 is FQGNSA in the germline V gene. V gave up 4 bases and J gave up 6 bases; unmatched junction bases: 9. This CDR3 is built from 17 residues. As DNA, the CDR3 is TGTGCCAGCAGCTCAAGGACTAGCGGGAGTTTCGGCAATGAGCAGTTCTTC. Protein sequence: CASSSRTSGSFGNEQFF.

The V gene is TRBV3-1 (or the pseudogene TRBV3-2), the J gene TRBJ2-7, with TRBD2 as a possible D gene (6 bases). CDR1 and CDR2 from the germline V gene are LGHDT and YNNKEL (reference sequence). The germline V and J ends were trimmed by 4 bases and 1 base, with 11 bases remaining between them. The CDR3 loop spans 14 amino acids. This CDR3 reads CASSLLGGSYEQYF. In DNA, the CDR3 is TGTGCCAGCAGCCTGCTCGGGGGTTCCTACGAGCAGTACTTC.